What follows are 20 T cell receptor beta chains derived from one specimen sequenced in a study of T-cell reconstitution after alpha-beta-depleted transplantation in children (dated by TCRdb to the mid-2010s). What this sample's treatment or condition label stands for: allogeneic hematopoietic cell transplantation with graft depleted of TCRalphabeta T cells and CD19 B cells. The library came from PCR. Sequenced using an Illumina HiSeq 2500. To normalize quantification of the TCRbeta repertoire, the TCR libraries were built with molecular barcoding that relied on unique molecular identifiers. The public reads were reanalyzed by TCRdb: fastp trimming at Q25, MiXCR alignment, in-frame beta chains only. Each entry is one CDR3 protein sequence, shown with its most common DNA and genes. For this sample the table gives hundreds of thousands of distinct CDR3 sequences, of which about a sixth were detected only once. In total, the top ten clones hold 29% of the sample.

The input for sequencing was PBMCs, mostly from graft donor cells, taken 360 days after TCRalphabeta/CD19-depleted stem cell transplant. Receptors were obtained from a boy less than two years old who had a stem cell transplant for Wiskott-Aldrich syndrome, so the T cells may come from the graft donor.

This clonotype was observed many times. This sequence joins TRBV12-3 or TRBV12-4 and TRBJ2-5; no clear D gene. The V and J ends lost 2 bases and 5 bases respectively, with 6 bases between them. CDR3 size: 12 residues. The CDR3 sequence: CASSLIRETQYF. The DNA for the CDR3 is TGTGCCAGCAGTTTAATAAGGGAGACCCAGTACTTC.

About this clonotype: No conserved phenylalanine or tryptophan ends this CDR3, so it is likely a read error. This chain joins TRBV20-1 and TRBJ2-7; the D call may be TRBD1 or TRBD2 (5 bases each). V gave up 3 bases and J gave up 0 bases, with 9 bases separating them. This CDR3 has 13 amino acids. CDR1 DFQATT and CDR2 SNEGSKA come from the germline V gene (reference sequence). The CDR3 nucleotides are TGCAGTGCTAGTTGGGGGAGCTCCTACGAGCAGTACCTC. Its translation: CSASWGSSYEQYL.

This clonotype was found a few times. The gene calls are TRBV15 and TRBJ2-5, with 7 bases lining up with TRBD2. CDR3 length: 17 amino acids. Per the germline V gene, CDR1 is LNHNV and CDR2 is YYDKDF (reference sequence). The V segment lost 0 bases and the J segment 1 base; nucleotides outside the gene matches: 8. CDR3: CATSRDAREDFQETQYF. The CDR3 bases are TGTGCCACCAGCAGAGATGCCCGGGAGGACTTCCAAGAGACCCAGTACTTC.

The V gene is TRBV20-1, the J gene TRBJ2-3; 7 positions agree with TRBD2. Germline V gives CDR1 DFQATT, CDR2 SNEGSKA (reference sequence). This CDR3 region has 17 residues. Losses at the gene ends were 2 bases for V and 2 bases for J; bases not matched to a gene: 13. The CDR3 here is CSARKEWASGYTDTQYF. The CDR3 bases are TGCAGTGCTAGAAAAGAATGGGCTAGCGGTTACACAGATACGCAGTATTTT.

The rearrangement uses TRBV6-1 and TRBJ2-7; D unclear. The CDR3 length is 13 residues. The V end lost 5 bases, the J end lost 4 bases, and 12 bases lay between the germline ends. CDR1 MNHNS and CDR2 SASEGT come from the germline V gene. The CDR3 DNA is TGTGCCAGCAGTAGTTACCCCTGGTACGAGCAGTACTTC. It codes for CASSSYPWYEQYF.

This clonotype was detected ten times or more. The V and J genes are TRBV7-2 and TRBJ1-2, with D unclear. The CDR3 consists of 15 residues. The germline gives CDR1 SGHTA, CDR2 FQGNSA. With 1 base removed from V and 8 bases from J, the gap between germline ends came to 17 bases. CDR3 nucleotide sequence: TGTGCCAGCAGCTTAGTACCGGACGGACCTTTGGGCTACACCTTC. Its protein is CASSLVPDGPLGYTF.

This clonotype appeared a few times. This chain uses TRBV11-2 with TRBJ2-1, with 7 bases that match TRBD2. Germline V gene sequence: CDR1 SGHAT, CDR2 FQNNGV. The trim removed 3 bases at V and 8 bases at J, leaving 10 bases unmatched. This CDR3 is 15 amino acids long. The CDR3 spells CASSLGSGRGDEQFF. The CDR3 region has the DNA TGTGCCAGCAGCTTGGGTAGCGGGCGAGGGGATGAGCAGTTCTTC.

This clonotype was observed a handful of times. The chain employs TRBV4-1 and TRBJ2-7; TRBD1 matches 8 bases. V shed 3 bases, J shed 2 bases, and the junction held 6 bases outside the gene matches. Germline values: CDR1 MGHRA, CDR2 YSYEKL. CDR3 size: 15 residues. Written as DNA, the CDR3 is TGCGCCAGCAGCCACACAACAGGGGGGACCTACGAGCAGTACTTC. Translated: CASSHTTGGTYEQYF.

CDR3 nucleotide sequence: TGTGCCAGCTCACCAGGGGGGGGACTAGCGGCCTACAATGAGCAGTTCTTC. It specifies CASSPGGGLAAYNEQFF. The chain recombines TRBV18 with TRBJ2-1; 11 bases align to TRBD2. The CDR3 has 17 amino acids. The germline CDR1 and CDR2 sequences are KGHSH and LQKENI. The trim removed 2 bases at V and 2 bases at J, leaving 5 bases unmatched.

The CDR3 loop is CATSYYALDSQETQYF. The CDR3 DNA sequence: TGTGCCACCAGTTACTACGCATTGGATTCACAAGAGACCCAGTACTTC. V usage is TRBV24-1 and J usage is TRBJ2-5; D is unclear. V was pared by 6 bases and J by 2 bases, with 18 bases between. There are 16 residues in the CDR3. Germline V gives CDR1 KGHDR, CDR2 SFDVKD.

At least ten counts were recorded for this clonotype. This rearrangement joins TRBV12-3 or TRBV12-4 to TRBJ2-3, with D perhaps matching TRBD1 (5 bases). Trimming took 2 bases from V and 9 from J, leaving 9 bases between them. The CDR3 spans 12 residues. CDR3 in amino acids: CASSLHQGTQYF. CDR3 nucleotide sequence: TGTGCCAGCAGTTTACATCAGGGAACGCAGTATTTT.

This clonotype was counted only a few times. V gene TRBV7-9 combines with J gene TRBJ2-2; D ambiguous. The CDR3 runs 12 residues. V was shortened by 8 bases and J by 4 bases, with 8 bases between the two germline ends. The germline gives CDR1 SEHNR, CDR2 FQNEAQ (reference sequence). CDR3: CASAGFTGELFF. The CDR3 DNA is TGTGCCAGCGCCGGCTTCACCGGGGAGCTGTTTTTT.

This clonotype was seen more than once but under ten times. V and J are TRBV28 and TRBJ1-2; D unresolved. In germline, CDR1 is MDHEN, CDR2 SYDVKM. The germline V and J ends were trimmed by 3 bases and 7 bases, with 9 bases remaining between them. The CDR3 spans 12 residues. CDR3 in DNA: TGTGCCAGCAGTTTTGGCAGAAGTGGCTACACCTTC. Residues: CASSFGRSGYTF.

This clonotype has just a few counts. This chain uses TRBV28 with TRBJ1-1; a weak D match, TRBD1 (6 bases). V lost 5 bases to trimming and J lost 11 bases, with 24 bases between them. This CDR3 comprises 15 residues. Germline assignment: CDR1 MDHEN and CDR2 SYDVKM. In DNA, the CDR3 is TGTGCCAGCAGTCTCTATGGGACATCATCTGGATGGGCTTTCTTT. Protein sequence: CASSLYGTSSGWAFF.

This clonotype appeared many times. The chain joins TRBV12-3 or TRBV12-4 to TRBJ2-2; unclear D gene. V was shortened by 5 bases and J by 3 bases, with 10 bases between the two germline ends. The CDR3 contains 14 residues. CDR3 sequence (DNA): TGTGCCAGCAGTCGCCGGAGATACACCGGGGAGCTGTTTTTT. Its translation is CASSRRRYTGELFF.

The V and J genes are TRBV25-1 and TRBJ2-7; TRBD2 agrees at 12 bases. The CDR3 has 15 residues. Germline CDR1 is MGHDK and CDR2 is SYGVNS. J gave up 2 bases and V 1 base, and 0 bases lay outside the gene matches. In DNA form, the CDR3 reads TGTGCCAGCAGTGAATGGACTAGCGGGGCCTACGAGCAGTACTTC. It codes for CASSEWTSGAYEQYF.

The genes are TRBV12-3 or TRBV12-4 and TRBJ2-7, with TRBD1 identical over 7 bases. V was clipped by 3 bases and J by 3 bases; unmatched bases: 5. This CDR3 spans 14 amino acids. In DNA, the CDR3 is TGTGCCAGCAGTTTTTGGGACAGTTACTACGAGCAGTACTTC. Its translation is CASSFWDSYYEQYF.

This chain uses TRBV7-9 with TRBJ1-1; TRBD1 matches at 7 bases. The trim removed 1 base at V and 1 base at J, leaving 6 bases unmatched. This CDR3 spans 16 amino acids. CDR1 SEHNR and CDR2 FQNEAQ come from the germline V gene (reference sequence). In nucleotides, the CDR3 is TGTGCCAGCAGCTTAGGCCCGGGACAGACGAACACTGAAGCTTTCTTT. Translation gives CASSLGPGQTNTEAFF.

This clonotype was observed a few times. The rearrangement uses TRBV7-9 and TRBJ2-7, with 7 nucleotides matching TRBD1. The V gene's germline CDR1 is SEHNR and CDR2 FQNEAQ (reference sequence). V was clipped by 5 bases and J by 3 bases; unmatched bases: 10. The CDR3 totals 15 residues. The CDR3 protein is CASSENRGRVYEQYF. The DNA of the CDR3 is TGTGCCAGCAGCGAGAACAGGGGAAGGGTCTACGAGCAGTACTTC.

This clonotype has just a few counts. This chain joins TRBV3-1 and TRBJ2-7; 14 nucleotides agree with TRBD2. The CDR3 has 19 amino acids. J was trimmed by 2 bases and V by 4 bases; bases with no gene match: 13. Germline V CDR1 and CDR2: LGHDT, YNNKEL (reference sequence). In DNA form, the CDR3 reads TGTGCCAGCAGCCCCCAACCGGGACTAGCGGGAGTTATCACCTACGAGCAGTACTTC. Its protein product is CASSPQPGLAGVITYEQYF.